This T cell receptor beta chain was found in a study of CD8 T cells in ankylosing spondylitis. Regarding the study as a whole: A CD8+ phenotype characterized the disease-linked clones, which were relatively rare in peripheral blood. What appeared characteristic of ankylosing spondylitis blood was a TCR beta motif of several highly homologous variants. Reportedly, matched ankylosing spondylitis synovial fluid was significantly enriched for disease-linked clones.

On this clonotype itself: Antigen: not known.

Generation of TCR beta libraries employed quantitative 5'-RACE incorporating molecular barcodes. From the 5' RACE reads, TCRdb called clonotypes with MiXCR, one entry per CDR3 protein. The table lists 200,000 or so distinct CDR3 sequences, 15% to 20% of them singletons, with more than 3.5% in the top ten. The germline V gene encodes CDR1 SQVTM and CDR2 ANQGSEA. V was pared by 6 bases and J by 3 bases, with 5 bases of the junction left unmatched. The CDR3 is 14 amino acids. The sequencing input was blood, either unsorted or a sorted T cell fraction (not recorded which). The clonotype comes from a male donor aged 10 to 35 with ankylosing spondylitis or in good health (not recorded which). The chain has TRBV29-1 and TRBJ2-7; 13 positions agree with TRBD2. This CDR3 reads CSVAGTSGVYEQYF. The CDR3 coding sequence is TGCAGCGTAGCCGGGACTAGCGGGGTCTACGAGCAGTACTTC.